What follows are 7 T cell receptor beta chains derived from one specimen sequenced in a study of shared clonotypes between healthy human individuals. CD45RO-negative CD8 cells positively selected for CCR7 made up the naive population, which excluded terminally differentiated effector memory CD45RA+ cells. Sequencing was performed with immunoSEQ multiplex PCR; in TCRdb, only in-frame clones are kept and a portion is missing. The repertoire holds 800,000 or so clones, with 90% to 97% as singletons. The sequenced sample consisted of naive CD8+ T cells sorted from blood. These receptors all stem from a man aged 30 to 39 in good health.

This chain uses TRBV5-5 with TRBJ2-5, with no clear D. The CDR3 contains 13 residues. Germline values: CDR1 SGHKS, CDR2 YYEKEE (reference sequence). V was shortened by 3 bases and J by 2 bases, with 8 bases between the two germline ends. This chain's CDR3 is CASSSAPQETQYF. The CDR3 region has the DNA TGTGCCAGCAGCTCGGCTCCACAAGAGACCCAGTACTTC.

The genes are TRBV7-9 and TRBJ1-4, with D tentatively TRBD1 (5 bases). The V end lost 5 bases, the J end lost 7 bases, and 14 bases lay between the germline ends. Germline V gene data show CDR1 as SEHNR and CDR2 as FQNEAQ (reference sequence). The CDR3 contains 14 residues. CDR3 in DNA: TGTGCCAGCAGCCGGAACGGGGCCAGTGAAAAACTGTTTTTT. As protein: CASSRNGASEKLFF.

The chain couples TRBV27 to TRBJ2-7; D is possibly TRBD2 (6 bases). Trimming removed 5 bases from V and 4 bases from J, with 15 bases in between. This CDR3 comprises 14 residues. Germline assignment: CDR1 MNHEY and CDR2 SMNVEV (reference sequence). DNA for the CDR3: TGTGCCAGCAGTACCATCGGGGGATTGTACGAGCAGTACTTC. This translates into CASSTIGGLYEQYF.

The V and J genes are TRBV15 and TRBJ2-1; D gene uncertain. This CDR3 spans 15 amino acids. Trimming stripped 6 bases from V and 0 bases from J, with 12 bases between. Germline V gives CDR1 LNHNV, CDR2 YYDKDF (reference sequence). The DNA for the CDR3 is TGTGCCACCAGGAGTTCTGGTAGCTCCTACAATGAGCAGTTCTTC. It specifies CATRSSGSSYNEQFF. Looking up the rest from reference TRBV15 and TRBJ2-1 gives the full variable domain: DAMVIQNPRYQVTQFGKPVTLSCSQTLNHNVMYWYQQKSSQAPKLLFHYYDKDFNNEADTPDNFQSRRPNTSFCFLDIRSPGLGDTAMYLCATRSSGSSYNEQFFGPGTRLTVL.

CDR3 protein: CSVENTDTQYF. The CDR3 DNA reads TGCAGCGTTGAAAACACAGATACGCAGTATTTT. This rearrangement joins TRBV29-1 to TRBJ2-3; no firm D call. The length of the CDR3 is 11 residues. Looked up from germline, CDR1 is SQVTM and CDR2 is ANQGSEA. Trimming pared 2 bases from V and 2 bases from J, leaving 2 bases between.

The rearrangement links TRBV7-2 to TRBJ2-7, with 7 bases fitting TRBD2. The CDR3 covers 16 residues. Germline V gives CDR1 SGHTA, CDR2 FQGNSA. V was pared by 6 bases and J by 0 bases, with 11 bases of the junction left unmatched. CDR3 nucleotide sequence: TGTGCCAGCAGGCCCCTTTCTAGCGGCAGCTCCTACGAGCAGTACTTC. Translated, it gives CASRPLSSGSSYEQYF.

The chain joins TRBV19 to TRBJ1-5; 8 nucleotides line up with TRBD1. The CDR3 covers 17 residues. Germline-derived CDR1 and CDR2 are LNHDA and SQIVND (reference sequence). After removal of 5 bases from V and 1 base from J, the junction contained 10 bases not matched to a gene. Here the CDR3 DNA reads TGTGCCAGTAGTGTCGAAGACAGGGGTATGAGCAATCAGCCCCAGCATTTT. This sequence encodes CASSVEDRGMSNQPQHF.